This TCR beta chain is drawn from a study of blood T cell repertoires in COVID-19 (dated by TCRdb to 2018 to 2021). Regarding the research as a whole: The collaborator samples originated in the United States, Italy and Spain and spanned the acute and convalescent phases of COVID-19. The material from the prospective study consisted of cDNA or gDNA derived from T cells, B-cell-depleted T cells, or PBMCs. Deeply sampled blood TCRbeta repertoires from subjects exposed to, actively infected with, or recovered from COVID-19 were included in the dataset. The repertoires were made available in a free public database intended to serve as a resource for research on the immune response to SARS-CoV-2. The samples were drawn from the first 160 participants of the ongoing ImmuneRACE study and from 1,254 subjects provided by 6 global collaborators. Sample metadata almost always included a de-identified subject ID, COVID-19 status, age in years and sex. Where available, HLA class I and class II types were obtained from metadata supplied by the sample provider rather than from assay-based typing.

In Seattle, one collaborating source enrolled patients while the infection was active and tracked those patients longitudinally over the course of disease. Collaborating institutions collected whole blood in K2EDTA tubes following their own protocols. Collaborator samples were shipped for TCRbeta analysis as frozen whole blood, isolated PBMCs, or DNA extracted from either sample type. The junction shows trimming of 2 bases on V and 8 bases on J, plus 18 bases between the germline ends. CDR1 is given as SGHAT and CDR2 as FQNNGV, both from the germline V gene. Measured from the cysteine to the phenylalanine, the CDR3 is 15 residues long. The DNA shown is the 45-base CDR3, in frame from base 1. Broad study findings and their caveats: The amount of clinical and demographic metadata varied by source and participant and was provided uncurated.

This clone turned up a few times. The target of this receptor is not known. No much larger clone is present one base from it, and per-base qualities are unavailable. TCRbeta CDR3 regions were amplified from genomic DNA using the immunoSEQ Assay, a bias-controlled multiplex PCR. For the original study's pipeline: Nucleated cell counts per sample were estimated from amplification of reference gene primers within the assay. Sequence reads were collapsed and filtered to measure the absolute abundance of every unique TCRbeta CDR3 rearrangement. For each sample, productive Simpson clonality was calculated by taking the square root of Simpson's diversity index across productive rearrangements. What TCRdb holds here is the immuneACCESS table cut down to in-frame rearrangements. Part of the clones is not present; checked against another copy, under half of the missing clones reflect an unresolved V gene, and the others are unexplained. V and J calls and clone size follow that table, whereas D and trimming were derived from the DNA. Counted in this sample were more than 80,000 clones; around 80% of them appeared once. The ten largest clonotypes hold around 6.2% of the sample.

The TCR comes from a man aged 80 or over with COVID-19, enrolled during active disease. The sequence is built from TRBV11-2 and TRBJ2-5; 5 matching bases give a weak D call of TRBD1. The sample was peripheral blood. The DNA sequence follows: TGTGCCAGCAGCTTATTCCAGGGTGATTTGGGAACCCAGTACTTC. Translated, this gives CASSLFQGDLGTQYF. Beyond the CDR3, the reference TRBV11-2 and TRBJ2-5 genes provide the residues; the full variable domain reads: EAGVAQSPRYKIIEKRQSVAFWCNPISGHATLYWYQQILGQGPKLLIQFQNNGVVDDSQLPKDRFSAERLKGVDSTLKIQPAKLEDSAVYLCASSLFQGDLGTQYFGPGTRLLVL.